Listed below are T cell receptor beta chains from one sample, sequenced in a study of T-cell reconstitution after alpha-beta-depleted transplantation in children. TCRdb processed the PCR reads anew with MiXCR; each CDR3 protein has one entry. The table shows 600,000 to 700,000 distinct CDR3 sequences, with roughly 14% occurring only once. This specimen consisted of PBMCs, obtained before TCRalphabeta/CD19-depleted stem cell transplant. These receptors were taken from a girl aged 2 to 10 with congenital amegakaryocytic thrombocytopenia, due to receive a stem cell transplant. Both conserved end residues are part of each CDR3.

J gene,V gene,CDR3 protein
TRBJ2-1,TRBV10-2,CASSESERSYNEQFF
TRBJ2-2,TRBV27,CASSLAGHSTGELFF
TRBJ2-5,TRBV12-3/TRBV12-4,CASSFGDRETQYF
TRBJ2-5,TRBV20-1,CSAGQGGQETQYF
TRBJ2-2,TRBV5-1,CASSALGGGELFF
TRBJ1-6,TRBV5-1,CASSRGTYNSPLHF
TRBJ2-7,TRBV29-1,CSVEGGGVQQYF
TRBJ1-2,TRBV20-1,CSARDNRGYGYTF
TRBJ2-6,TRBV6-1,CASRPTISGANVLTF
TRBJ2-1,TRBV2,CASSADLAEPYNEQFF
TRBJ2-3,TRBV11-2,CASRFTGTRVVLDTQYF
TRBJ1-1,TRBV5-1,CASSPAAVGGTEAFF
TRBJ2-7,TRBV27,CASRQTGWREQYF
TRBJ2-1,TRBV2,CASIQSSGKNEQFF
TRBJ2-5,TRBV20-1,CSADSGNRQETQYF
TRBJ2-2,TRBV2,CASSDHGEANTGELFF
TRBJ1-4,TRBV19,CASSIDGQFEKLFF
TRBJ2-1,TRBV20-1,CSARGGLAVYNEQFF
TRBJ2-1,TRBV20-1,CSASGSDRGIVNEQFF
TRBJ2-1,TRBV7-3,CASSFRDRGDPLFF
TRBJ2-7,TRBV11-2,CASSLPDGSYEQYF
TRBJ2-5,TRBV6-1,CASSLRDRIQETQYF
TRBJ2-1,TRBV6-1,CASRQTLDVWREGYNEQFF
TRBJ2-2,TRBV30,CAWTQAFTGELFF
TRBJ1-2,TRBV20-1,CSASTGLAVGSNYGYTF
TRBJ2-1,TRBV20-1,CSARMVSSRDNEQFF
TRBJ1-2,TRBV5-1,CASSAEVQGNYGYTF
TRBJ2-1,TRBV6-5,CASSYSNKGSYNEQFF
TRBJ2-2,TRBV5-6,CASSPNSGTPWELFF
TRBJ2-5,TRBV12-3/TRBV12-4,CASKLAGGLQETQYF
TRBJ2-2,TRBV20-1,CCARGEAPRSNTGELFF